The next 10 T cell receptor beta chains were all read from a single sample in a study of T cells in Graves' hyperthyroidism and ophthalmopathy. Using RNA transcripts as the source, TCR beta CDR3 regions were amplified. First-round RT-PCR with HTBI primers amplified the TCR CDR3 region. A single record per CDR3 protein comes from TCRdb applying MiXCR to the multiplex PCR reads. This sample yields 500,000 to 650,000 distinct CDR3 sequences, of which around 43% are seen a single time; around 47% belongs to the top ten. The material sequenced was peripheral blood or thyroid tissue (not recorded which). The origin of the receptors is an adult woman with Graves' disease, either hyperthyroidism or ophthalmopathy (not recorded which).

About this clonotype itself: An end of the junction differs from the germline gene, which may be a read error. The V and J genes are TRBV4-2 and TRBJ2-7; 12 nucleotides line up with TRBD2. In germline, CDR1 is LGHNA, CDR2 YNFKEQ. This CDR3 has 15 residues. CDR3 DNA: TGTGCCAGCAGCCAAGCGGCTAGCGGGAGGGTGGAGCAGTGCTTC. As protein: CASSQAASGRVEQCF.

This clonotype showed up just once. The chain employs TRBV5-6 and TRBJ2-7; tentatively, D is TRBD1 or TRBD2 (5 bases each). From germline, CDR1 is SGHDT and CDR2 YYEEEE. The ends were cut back, 3 bases at V and 4 bases at J, with 17 bases in the middle. The CDR3 contains 15 residues. The CDR3 DNA follows: TGTGCCAGCAGCTGGGGGACGGGGATGAGGTACGAGCAGTACTTC. This codes for CASSWGTGMRYEQYF.

The chain couples TRBV2 to TRBJ2-7; 11 nucleotides line up with TRBD2. CDR1 and CDR2 from the germline V gene are SNHLY and FYNNEI. The trim removed 6 bases at V and 6 bases at J, leaving 4 bases unmatched. This CDR3 comprises 13 residues. The CDR3 DNA is TGTGCCAGCAGACTAGCGGGAGAGGTCGAGCAGTACTTC. This translates into CASRLAGEVEQYF.

This chain connects TRBV7-2 to TRBJ2-3, with a possible D match to TRBD2 (5 bases). CDR3 length: 14 residues. The V end was cut by 1 base, the J end by 1 base, with 6 bases between. Per the germline V gene, CDR1 is SGHTA and CDR2 is FQGNSA. The CDR3 region is CASSLVARTDTQYF. The CDR3 coding sequence is TGTGCCAGCAGCTTAGTAGCGCGCACAGATACGCAGTATTTT.

In DNA form, the CDR3 reads TGTGCCAGTACCGGACTAGCGGGAGGAGAGACCCAGTACTTC. It translates to CASTGLAGGETQYF. V gene TRBV12-3 or TRBV12-4 combines with J gene TRBJ2-5; TRBD2 aligns across 14 bases. Trimming removed 9 bases from V and 4 bases from J; junction bases left unmatched: 4. The CDR3 runs 14 residues.

The J gene is TRBJ1-1, the V gene TRBV15, with D tentatively TRBD1 (5 bases). Germline loops: CDR1 LNHNV, CDR2 YYDKDF (reference sequence). V gave up 0 bases and J gave up 1 base, with 12 bases separating them. This CDR3 comprises 16 residues. CDR3 protein: CATSRERRGWNTEAFF. The CDR3 DNA follows: TGTGCCACCAGCAGAGAGAGGAGGGGATGGAACACTGAAGCTTTCTTT.

The chain recombines TRBV7-2 with TRBJ2-7, with no clear D. The CDR3 has 13 amino acids. Germline V lookup: CDR1 SGHTA, CDR2 FQGNSA. V was clipped by 2 bases and J by 3 bases, with 8 bases between them. Written as DNA, the CDR3 is TGTGCCAGCAGCTTAATTGAGTTCTACGAGCAGTACTTC. It translates to CASSLIEFYEQYF.

The rearrangement joins TRBV7-2 to TRBJ1-6, with 10 bases fitting TRBD1. The V segment lost 0 bases and the J segment 6 bases; nucleotides outside the gene matches: 17. This CDR3 has 21 residues. CDR1 and CDR2 from the germline V gene are SGHTA and FQGNSA. The chain's CDR3 is CASSLATYLGWDRGPNSPLHF. The CDR3 coding sequence is TGTGCCAGCAGCTTAGCGACATATCTAGGGTGGGACAGGGGTCCTAATTCACCCCTCCACTTT.

The chain is built from TRBV6-1 and TRBJ2-7; D gene uncertain. There are 12 residues in the CDR3. CDR1 and CDR2 (germline): MNHNS, SASEGT. V shed 6 bases and J shed 2 bases, with 8 bases lying between them. The CDR3 DNA follows: TGTGCCAGCAGACAGTCTGCCTACGAGCAGTACTTC. Protein sequence: CASRQSAYEQYF.

The rearrangement joins TRBV29-1 to TRBJ1-1; D gene uncertain. Germline V CDR1 and CDR2: SQVTM, ANQGSEA. The V and J ends lost 7 bases and 13 bases respectively, with 10 bases between them. This CDR3 has 8 amino acids. The chain's CDR3 is CSAQKGFF. The CDR3 bases are TGCAGCGCCCAAAAGGGTTTCTTT.